The 21 T cell receptor beta chains presented below share a single source sample, sequenced in a study of T-cell reconstitution after alpha-beta-depleted transplantation in children. Unique molecular identifiers were used to barcode this TCRbeta library. TCRdb re-analysed the PCR reads in MiXCR, keeping a single row per CDR3 protein. This sample has approximately 150,000 distinct CDR3 sequences; 8.8% occur once, and the top ten carry around 18%. This specimen consisted of PBMCs, mostly from graft donor cells, obtained 180 days after TCRalphabeta/CD19-depleted stem cell transplant. The receptor set was obtained from a female patient aged 2-10 years who had a stem cell transplant for congenital amegakaryocytic thrombocytopenia, so the T cells may come from the graft donor.

This clonotype occurred many times. V usage is TRBV28 and J usage is TRBJ2-7, with TRBD1 identical over 11 bases. Losses at the gene ends were 6 bases for V and 9 bases for J; bases not matched to a gene: 13. CDR1 and CDR2 (germline): MDHEN, SYDVKM. This CDR3 has 15 residues. The CDR3: CASSSGGTGGFGQYF. For the CDR3, the DNA is TGTGCCAGCAGCTCCGGCGGGACAGGGGGTTTTGGGCAGTACTTC.

At least ten counts were recorded for this clonotype. The genes are TRBV28 and TRBJ1-1; D gene unclear. The ends were cut back, 3 bases at V and 3 bases at J, with 5 bases in the middle. The CDR3 is made up of 12 amino acids. The germline gives CDR1 MDHEN, CDR2 SYDVKM. The CDR3 loop reads CASSFQDTEAFF. CDR3 DNA sequence: TGTGCCAGCAGTTTTCAGGACACTGAAGCTTTCTTT.

This clonotype was counted ten times or more. The chain combines TRBV28 with TRBJ1-4; D is unresolved. V was pared by 9 bases and J by 7 bases, with 27 bases between. This CDR3 spans 17 amino acids. Germline CDR1 and CDR2: MDHEN and SYDVKM. CDR3 sequence reads: CASTWGGYLSSSEKLFF. CDR3 nucleotide sequence: TGTGCCAGTACCTGGGGAGGATACCTTAGCTCGAGTGAAAAACTGTTTTTT.

This clonotype has at least ten counts. This chain connects TRBV20-1 to TRBJ2-1; 7 bases match TRBD2. The V segment lost 0 bases and the J segment 4 bases; nucleotides outside the gene matches: 12. The CDR3 spans 17 residues. The V gene's germline CDR1 is DFQATT and CDR2 SNEGSKA (reference sequence). The CDR3 coding sequence is TGCAGTGCTAGAGATCTTCTCGGCGGGAGTTCTTACAATGAGCAGTTCTTC. Translated, it gives CSARDLLGGSSYNEQFF.

This clonotype has more than one count but fewer than ten. This chain uses TRBV27 with TRBJ1-1, with 8 bases matching TRBD1. The junction had 5 bases not matched to a gene; V was cut back by 1 base and J by 1 base. Germline V CDR1 and CDR2: MNHEY, SMNVEV (reference sequence). This CDR3 comprises 16 residues. The CDR3 DNA follows: TGTGCCAGCAGTTTATACCCAGGGGGCCGGAACACTGAAGCTTTCTTT. This translates into CASSLYPGGRNTEAFF.

This clonotype showed up just a few times. The J gene is TRBJ2-3, the V gene TRBV7-2; D unclear. This CDR3 is 15 amino acids long. Trimming stripped 1 base from V and 2 bases from J, with 10 bases between. From germline, CDR1 is SGHTA and CDR2 FQGNSA. The CDR3 DNA reads as TGTGCCAGCAGCTTAGATCCAGGCCCCACAGATACGCAGTATTTT. Translated: CASSLDPGPTDTQYF.

The table lists this clonotype with many counts. This chain uses TRBV19 with TRBJ1-2; D is unresolved. Germline V gene sequence: CDR1 LNHDA, CDR2 SQIVND (reference sequence). The CDR3 has 12 amino acids. Between the trimmed V and J ends, which lost 8 bases and 1 base, there was a span of 8 bases. CDR3 amino acids: CASGRNNYGYTF. In DNA, the CDR3 is TGTGCCAGTGGACGGAATAACTATGGCTACACCTTC.

This clonotype was seen at least ten times. V gene TRBV12-3 or TRBV12-4 combines with J gene TRBJ2-1; D is unclear. Trimming stripped 3 bases from V and 8 bases from J, with 8 bases between. This CDR3 region has 12 residues. As DNA, the CDR3 is TGTGCCAGCAGTTTTCCTCGTGATGAGCAGTTCTTC. The encoded protein is CASSFPRDEQFF.

This clonotype was seen ten or more times. V usage is TRBV25-1 and J usage is TRBJ2-7; D call uncertain. Germline V gene sequence: CDR1 MGHDK, CDR2 SYGVNS. The CDR3 runs 15 residues. Trimming stripped 4 bases from V and 1 base from J, with 14 bases between. The CDR3 nucleotides are TGTGCCAGCAGTGCTCAAACCTCACATTCCTACGAGCAGTACTTC. It yields the protein CASSAQTSHSYEQYF.

This clonotype appeared many times. The rearrangement uses TRBV7-9 and TRBJ2-2, with D possibly TRBD1 on 6 matching bases. Trimming removed 4 bases at V and 6 bases at J, with 18 bases between. Germline V gene sequence: CDR1 SEHNR, CDR2 FQNEAQ (reference sequence). This CDR3 contains 16 residues. CDR3 bases: TGTGCCAGCAGCTCAGTGGAAAGGGGGTTCGCCGGGGAGCTGTTTTTT. This gives the protein CASSSVERGFAGELFF.

This clonotype was seen at least ten times. The V gene is TRBV7-9, the J gene TRBJ2-5; weak D call: TRBD1 (5 bases). CDR1 is SEHNR, CDR2 FQNEAQ, per germline (reference sequence). Trimming removed 4 bases at V and 7 bases at J, with 19 bases between. This CDR3 is built from 15 residues. The CDR3 sequence: CASSSYSDTIGTQYF. The CDR3 nucleotides read TGTGCCAGCAGCTCGTACTCGGACACAATTGGGACCCAGTACTTC.

This clonotype was recorded at least ten times. The chain links TRBV5-5 to TRBJ2-3, with D tentatively TRBD2 (5 bases). The CDR3 runs to 15 residues. Germline lookup yields CDR1 SGHKS and CDR2 YYEKEE (reference sequence). V was clipped by 2 bases and J by 2 bases, with 12 bases between them. The CDR3 DNA sequence: TGTGCCAGCAGCTTAAGAGGGCAGGACACAGATACGCAGTATTTT. This sequence encodes CASSLRGQDTDTQYF.

This clonotype has a count of ten or more. The chain links TRBV2 to TRBJ1-5; D uncertain. Trimming removed 1 base at V and 5 bases at J, with 6 bases between. Germline V gene lookup returns CDR1 SNHLY and CDR2 FYNNEI. The CDR3 spans 13 residues. CDR3 DNA sequence: TGTGCCAGCAGTGAAGTGCGGGATCAGCCCCAGCATTTT. It encodes CASSEVRDQPQHF.

Ten or more counts support this clonotype. The chain uses TRBV7-9 and TRBJ1-5; D gene ambiguous. This CDR3 has 14 amino acids. CDR1 SEHNR and CDR2 FQNEAQ come from the germline V gene (reference sequence). V was trimmed by 1 base and J by 5 bases, leaving 9 bases between them. The DNA for the CDR3 is TGTGCCAGCAGCTTAGAAACTCCCTATCAGCCCCAGCATTTT. Protein sequence: CASSLETPYQPQHF. Drawing the rest from reference TRBV7-9 and TRBJ1-5, the complete variable domain is DTGVSQNPRHKITKRGQNVTFRCDPISEHNRLYWYRQTLGQGPEFLTYFQNEAQLEKSRLLSDRFSAERPKGSFSTLEIQRTEQGDSAMYLCASSLETPYQPQHFGDGTRLSIL.

This clonotype occurred many times. V and J are TRBV20-1 and TRBJ1-1, with D unclear. Deletions cut 5 bases from V and 2 bases from J, with 15 bases between. The CDR3 runs to 14 residues. Germline CDR1 is DFQATT and CDR2 is SNEGSKA (reference sequence). The CDR3 DNA reads as TGCAGTGCTCAAGTACAGCTATTAAACACTGAAGCTTTCTTT. It specifies CSAQVQLLNTEAFF.

This clonotype was seen more than once but under ten times. The genes are TRBV9 and TRBJ2-7; D is perhaps TRBD1 or TRBD2 (5 bases each). The CDR3 contains 15 residues. Trimming pared 3 bases from V and 2 bases from J, leaving 15 bases between. Germline lookup yields CDR1 SGDLS and CDR2 YYNGEE. CDR3 in amino acids: CASSAHLGTPYEQYF. The CDR3 DNA reads as TGTGCCAGCAGCGCCCATCTGGGGACCCCCTACGAGCAGTACTTC.

This chain links TRBV11-3 with TRBJ2-1; TRBD2 matches at 10 bases. The germline V gene encodes CDR1 SGHNT and CDR2 YENEEA. V gave up 5 bases and J gave up 8 bases; unmatched junction bases: 9. This CDR3 has 15 residues. The CDR3 DNA is TGTGCCAGCAGCAGTCTAGCGGGAGATCTCGATGAGCAGTTCTTC. Its translation: CASSSLAGDLDEQFF.

The table lists this clonotype with many counts. The rearrangement links TRBV24-1 to TRBJ1-4; D possibly corresponds to TRBD1 (5 bases). Trimming took 2 bases from V and 5 from J, leaving 11 bases between them. The CDR3 sequence is 15 residues long. Germline V CDR1 and CDR2: KGHDR, SFDVKD. The CDR3 region is CATSDSGRANEKLFF. The CDR3 DNA follows: TGTGCCACCAGTGATTCGGGCAGGGCGAATGAAAAACTGTTTTTT.

The chain recombines TRBV30 with TRBJ2-1, with TRBD1 matching over 10 bases. Germline lookup yields CDR1 GTSNPN and CDR2 SVGIG (reference sequence). CDR3 size: 12 residues. Losses at the gene ends were 7 bases for V and 9 bases for J; bases not matched to a gene: 6. The CDR3 bases are TGTGCCTATGACAGGGGGCGGGGTGAGCAGTTCTTC. It specifies CAYDRGRGEQFF.

This clonotype was seen at least ten times. The chain joins TRBV6-1 to TRBJ1-6; no reliable D call. Germline V gene sequence: CDR1 MNHNS, CDR2 SASEGT. CDR3 length equals 13 residues. V lost 7 bases to trimming and J lost 6 bases, with 10 bases between them. As DNA, the CDR3 is TGTGCCAGCACCCGGTATATTAATTCACCCCTCCACTTT. Its protein is CASTRYINSPLHF.

This clonotype was counted only a few times. The gene calls are TRBV6-1 and TRBJ2-7, with D perhaps matching TRBD1 or TRBD2 (5 bases each). Germline assignment: CDR1 MNHNS and CDR2 SASEGT. Trimming stripped 8 bases from V and 7 bases from J, with 18 bases between. This CDR3 spans 13 amino acids. Written as DNA, the CDR3 is TGTGCCAGCGTGAGAGCCGGGGCGGAGGAGCAGTACTTC. Translated, it gives CASVRAGAEEQYF.